This T cell receptor (beta chain) was recorded in a study of blood T cell repertoires in COVID-19 (TCRdb year 2020). Study-level background: Collaborator samples came from the United States, Italy and Spain and covered acute and convalescent phases of COVID-19. The repertoires were released in a freely available public database meant as a resource for research on the immune response to SARS-CoV-2. Deeply sampled blood TCRbeta repertoires from subjects exposed to, actively infected with, or recovered from COVID-19 were included in the dataset. The material from the prospective study consisted of cDNA or gDNA derived from T cells, B-cell-depleted T cells, or PBMCs. A de-identified subject ID, COVID-19 status, age in years and sex were almost always included in the sample metadata. HLA class I and class II types, where available, came from metadata supplied by the sample provider rather than from assay-based typing. Samples came from the ongoing ImmuneRACE study (first 160 participants) plus 1,254 subjects from 6 global collaborators.

The paper's findings and limits, for the study overall: The amount of clinical and demographic metadata varied by source and participant and was provided uncurated.

A remark on this clone: The antigen this receptor binds is unknown. The sample holds no much larger clone one base away, and base qualities are not on file.

Participants in the prospective study were enrolled through a virtual design, were aged roughly 18 to 100 years, and lived in approximately 24 United States geographic areas. To assign participants to cohorts, the prospective study relied on clinical history that participants themselves reported in a screening survey and a study questionnaire. For ImmuneRACE Cohort 3, a participant was defined as recovered based on two consecutive negative NP/OP PCR tests, clearance by a healthcare professional, or resolution of symptoms. Each participant in the prospective study had whole blood, serum and a nasopharyngeal or oropharyngeal swab collected by mobile phlebotomists. Over a roughly two-month period, participants in the prospective study had the option of providing additional blood draws and questionnaires. Prospective study blood samples were shipped either frozen or at room temperature before DNA extraction.

TCRbeta CDR3 regions were amplified from genomic DNA by means of the immunoSEQ Assay, a bias-controlled multiplex PCR. Per the source publication's procedure: The number of nucleated cells in each sample was estimated from the amplification of reference gene primers within the assay. Sequence reads were collapsed and filtered to measure the absolute abundance of every unique TCRbeta CDR3 rearrangement. For each sample, productive Simpson clonality was calculated by taking the square root of Simpson's diversity index across productive rearrangements. TCRdb holds this immuneACCESS table with in-frame rearrangements only. Some clones are missing; in checked studies, unresolved V genes explain under half, and the rest has no known cause. V and J calls and clone size are those listed in that table; D and trimming were worked out from the DNA. This sample has roughly 250,000 clones in its table, and about 83% of those were observed once. About 2.1% of the sample is taken by the ten largest.

CDR1 SGHVS and CDR2 FQNEAQ are derived from the germline V gene. Trimming accounts for 4 bases at V and 10 bases at J, while the number of junction bases matched to no gene is 16. The CDR3, cysteine through phenylalanine, is 17 amino acids long. Of the read, only the CDR3 DNA is kept; its 51 bases are in frame from base 1. This chain is built from TRBV7-8 and TRBJ2-1; the central 10 bases match TRBD2. The material sequenced was PBMCs or T cells enriched from blood (not recorded which). This clonotype was obtained from a woman in her forties or fifties who had recovered from COVID-19. The CDR3 region: CASSSPGGLAEHQEQFF. The nucleotides are TGTGCCAGCAGCTCTCCCGGCGGACTAGCGGAGCACCAGGAGCAGTTCTTC.